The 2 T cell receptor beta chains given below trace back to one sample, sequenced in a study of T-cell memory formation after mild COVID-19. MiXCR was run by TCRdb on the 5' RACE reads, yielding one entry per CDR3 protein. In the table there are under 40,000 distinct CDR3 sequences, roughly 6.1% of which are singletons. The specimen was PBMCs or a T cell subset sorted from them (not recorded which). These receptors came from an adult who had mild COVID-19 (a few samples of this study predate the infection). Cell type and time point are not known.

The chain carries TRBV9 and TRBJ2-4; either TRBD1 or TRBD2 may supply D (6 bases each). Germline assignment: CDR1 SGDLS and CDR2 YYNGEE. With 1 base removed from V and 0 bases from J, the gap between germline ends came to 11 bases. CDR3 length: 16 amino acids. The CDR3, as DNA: TGTGCCAGCAGCGTAACTGGGGGGCTAGCCAAAAACATTCAGTACTTC. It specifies CASSVTGGLAKNIQYF.

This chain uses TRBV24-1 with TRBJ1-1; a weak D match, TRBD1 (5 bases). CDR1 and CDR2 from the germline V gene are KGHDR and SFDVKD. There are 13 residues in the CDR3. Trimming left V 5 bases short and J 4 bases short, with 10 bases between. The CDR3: CATSAAGSTEAFF. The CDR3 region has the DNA TGTGCCACCAGTGCGGCAGGGAGCACTGAAGCTTTCTTT.